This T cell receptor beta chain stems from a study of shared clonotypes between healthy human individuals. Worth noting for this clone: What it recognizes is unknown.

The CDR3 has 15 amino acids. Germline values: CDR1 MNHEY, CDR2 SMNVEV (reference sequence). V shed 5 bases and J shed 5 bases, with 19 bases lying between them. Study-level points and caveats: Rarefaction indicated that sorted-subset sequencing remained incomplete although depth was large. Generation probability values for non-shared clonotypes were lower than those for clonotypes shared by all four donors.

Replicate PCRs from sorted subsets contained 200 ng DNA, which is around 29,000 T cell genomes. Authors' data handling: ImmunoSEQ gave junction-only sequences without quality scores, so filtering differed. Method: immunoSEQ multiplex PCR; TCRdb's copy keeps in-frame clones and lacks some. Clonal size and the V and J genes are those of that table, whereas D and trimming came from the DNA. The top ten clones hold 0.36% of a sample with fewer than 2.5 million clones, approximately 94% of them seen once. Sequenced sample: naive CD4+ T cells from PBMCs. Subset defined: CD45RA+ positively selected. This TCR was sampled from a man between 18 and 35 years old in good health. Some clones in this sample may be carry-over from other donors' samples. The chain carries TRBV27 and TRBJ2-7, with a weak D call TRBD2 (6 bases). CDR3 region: CASSLDGRKGDEQYF. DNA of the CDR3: TGTGCCAGCAGTCTCGACGGGAGAAAGGGTGACGAGCAGTACTTC.